This TCR beta chain was recovered during a study of technical replicates of blood from a handful of donors. Per germline, CDR1 SGHTS and CDR2 YDEGEE. V dropped 0 bases and J dropped 5; count of bases not matched to a gene: 2. This CDR3 is 16 amino acids long. TCRdb keeps only in-frame clones here, not all; method: immunoSEQ multiplex PCR. Among some 78,000 clones listed, about 92% were seen once. V usage is TRBV5-8 and J usage is TRBJ2-2, with 12 bases that match TRBD2. Source material: T cells isolated from PBMCs. The origin of this receptor is a human donor in good health. In DNA form, the CDR3 reads TGTGCCAGCAGCTTGGGACTAGCGGGAGTAACCGGGGAGCTGTTTTTT. Residues: CASSLGLAGVTGELFF. Complete variable domain (other parts from reference TRBV5-8 and TRBJ2-2): EAGVTQSPTHLIKTRGQQATLRCSPISGHTSVYWYQQALGLGLQFLLWYDEGEERNRGNFPPRFSGRQFPNYSSELNVNALELEDSALYLCASSLGLAGVTGELFFGEGSRLTVL.